This is a list of T cell receptor beta chains from one sample in a study of Ad26.COV2.S vaccination and SARS-CoV-2 variants. Here immunoSEQ multiplex PCR was the method, and the copy in TCRdb shows in-frame clones only, minus some. The sample shows approximately 420,000 clones, over 75% of them seen only once. The sample in question was peripheral blood, obtained in a trial of Ad26.COV2.S vaccine versus placebo. The receptors were sampled from a person between 18 and 60 years old who received the Ad26.COV2.S COVID-19 vaccine or a placebo. CDR3s include the opening cysteine and the closing phenylalanine or tryptophan. Fields, in order: CDR3 DNA, CDR3 protein, clone size, V gene, J gene, D gene, CDR3 length. D genes are given only for firm matches. The size of a clone is reported for some rows only, either as once, few or many, or as a class for expanded clones.

TGTGCCAGCAGCTTAGCGCCCACGTGGAGGGGGGGGCAAGAGACCCAGTACTTC	CASSLAPTWRGGQETQYF	.	TRBV7-6	TRBJ2-5	.	18
TGTGCCAGCAGCTTGGGGGGAAATAAGCAGTTCTTC	CASSLGGNKQFF	.	TRBV5-6	TRBJ2-1	.	12
TGTGCCAGCAGCTTAGACAGATTCTATGGCTACACCTTC	CASSLDRFYGYTF	.	TRBV27	TRBJ1-2	.	13
TGTGCCAGCAGTTACACCGCACCAACTAGCACAGATACGCAGTATTTT	CASSYTAPTSTDTQYF	.	TRBV6-6	TRBJ2-3	.	16
TGTGCCAGCAGCTTCCCCGTTGAAAACACTGAAGCTTTCTTT	CASSFPVENTEAFF	.	TRBV28	TRBJ1-1	.	14
TGTGCCAGCAGGGTGAGCGGGGGGGCAATAGATACGCAGTATTTT	CASRVSGGAIDTQYF	once	TRBV2	TRBJ2-3	TRBD2	15
TGTGCCAGCAGCAGTAACAGAGGATCCAAAGAGACCCAGTACTTC	CASSSNRGSKETQYF	.	TRBV11-2	TRBJ2-5	.	15
TGTGCCAGCAGCTCCAGAACGCGTAACACCGGGGAGCTGTTTTTT	CASSSRTRNTGELFF	.	TRBV5-6	TRBJ2-2	.	15
TGTGCCAGCAGTTACAGTGGCCTTAACACTGAAGCTTTCTTT	CASSYSGLNTEAFF	many	TRBV6-5	TRBJ1-1	.	14
TGTGCCAGCAGCTTATACGGGTCCCCCCACGAGCAGTACTTC	CASSLYGSPHEQYF	.	TRBV7-2	TRBJ2-7	.	14
TGTGCCAGTAGTACTAGGGGTACTAATGAAAAACTGTTTTTT	CASSTRGTNEKLFF	once	TRBV19	TRBJ1-4	.	14
TGCGCCAGCAGCTTGAACCCCGGGTCGAGCTCCTACAATGAGCAGTTCTTC	CASSLNPGSSSYNEQFF	.	TRBV5-1	TRBJ2-1	.	17
TGTGCCAGCAGTTACTACGGGGGGTTGGTAAGTTGGAATGAGCAGTTCTTC	CASSYYGGLVSWNEQFF	.	TRBV6-2/TRBV6-3	TRBJ2-1	TRBD2	17
TGTGCCAGCAGTGAATCCGGGGGTGGCAATCAGCCCCAGCATTTT	CASSESGGGNQPQHF	.	TRBV25-1	TRBJ1-5	.	15
TGTGCCAGCAGCTTACTACCTCGGACAGGGGTGACACAATACTACGAGCAGTACTTC	CASSLLPRTGVTQYYEQYF	.	TRBV7-8	TRBJ2-7	TRBD1	19
TGTGCCAGCAGTGTTACAGGGGAAGGCAATGAGCAGTTCTTC	CASSVTGEGNEQFF	.	TRBV6-4	TRBJ2-1	TRBD1	14
TGTGCCAGCAGCCCTACCGGGACAGGGACCGTCGGGGAGCTGTTTTTT	CASSPTGTGTVGELFF	.	TRBV7-9	TRBJ2-2	TRBD1	16
TGTGCCAGCACTAAACAGGGGAGGTTAACTGAAGCTTTCTTT	CASTKQGRLTEAFF	.	TRBV6-5	TRBJ1-1	TRBD1	14
TGTGCCAGTAAACAGGGCTACGAGCAGTACTTC	CASKQGYEQYF	once	TRBV19	TRBJ2-7	.	11
TGTGCCACCCGGGACCGCCAAGAGACCCAGTACTTC	CATRDRQETQYF	once	TRBV25-1	TRBJ2-5	.	12
TGTGCCAGCAGCTTCTTACCTGAGGGCAATCAGCCCCAGCATTTT	CASSFLPEGNQPQHF	.	TRBV7-2	TRBJ1-5	.	15
TGTGCCAGTAGCCACGGGGGGTCCTCCTACAATGAGCAGTTCTTC	CASSHGGSSYNEQFF	.	TRBV19	TRBJ2-1	TRBD2	15
TGTGCCAGCAGCTTAGCCCTCCTGAGGGGGATCGGGGAGCTGTTTTTT	CASSLALLRGIGELFF	.	TRBV7-2	TRBJ2-2	.	16
TGTGCCAGCAGCTTAAGGGCGAGTCAGCCCCAGCATTTT	CASSLRASQPQHF	.	TRBV7-2	TRBJ1-5	.	13
TGTGCCAGCAGTTACGCGGGACATACCTCTGGAAACACCATATATTTT	CASSYAGHTSGNTIYF	.	TRBV6-5	TRBJ1-3	.	16
TGTGCCAGCGGACAGGGACAGGCGGGTACTGAAGCTTTCTTT	CASGQGQAGTEAFF	.	TRBV6-5	TRBJ1-1	TRBD1	14
TGTGCCAGCAGCCAAGAGGCTAGGCGCCGCTCAGAGACCCAGTACTTC	CASSQEARRRSETQYF	many	TRBV4-2	TRBJ2-5	.	16
TGCGCCAGCAGCTTGGCCGGGGGACAGGGCACAGATACGCAGTATTTT	CASSLAGGQGTDTQYF	.	TRBV5-1	TRBJ2-3	TRBD1	16
TGTGCCAGCAGCTTACGCTGGACAGGGGACACTGAAGCTTTCTTT	CASSLRWTGDTEAFF	.	TRBV7-6	TRBJ1-1	TRBD1	15
TGTGCCAGCTCACCACTGGAACCCTCCTACGAGCAGTACTTC	CASSPLEPSYEQYF	.	TRBV18	TRBJ2-7	.	14
TGTGCCAGCAGCTCGGGCAGTAATGAAAAACTGTTTTTT	CASSSGSNEKLFF	.	TRBV7-9	TRBJ1-4	.	13
TGTGCCAGCAGCTATGCGGGTGGTTACGAGCAGTACTTC	CASSYAGGYEQYF	few	TRBV7-6	TRBJ2-7	.	13
TGTGCCAGCAGCCCGAGGACTAGCGGGGGGGGACCCTACGAGCAGTACTTC	CASSPRTSGGGPYEQYF	.	TRBV7-9	TRBJ2-7	TRBD2	17
TGTGCCAGTAGTATCTTACGGGGGCGCAACACCGGGGAGCTGTTTTTT	CASSILRGRNTGELFF	.	TRBV19	TRBJ2-2	.	16
TGTGCCAGCAGCTCCACCAGGGGGCTGGAAGAGCAGTACTTC	CASSSTRGLEEQYF	.	TRBV5-4	TRBJ2-7	TRBD1	14
TGTGCCAGCAGTTTACCTTCCTACGAGCAGTACTTC	CASSLPSYEQYF	.	TRBV12-3/TRBV12-4	TRBJ2-7	.	12
TGTGCCAGCACCGCTGTGGCATTTGGCTCTGGGGCCAACGTCCTGACTTTC	CASTAVAFGSGANVLTF	.	TRBV6-4	TRBJ2-6	.	17
TGTGCCAGCAGCCCCACCAGGGGGCCTGGAAACACCATATATTTT	CASSPTRGPGNTIYF	.	TRBV7-6	TRBJ1-3	TRBD1	15
TGTGCCAGCAGCGGGGGGGCCCAAGAGACCCAGTACTTC	CASSGGAQETQYF	.	TRBV9	TRBJ2-5	.	13
TGCGCCAGCAGCCAAAACCCGGGACAGGGATACGAGCAGTACTTC	CASSQNPGQGYEQYF	.	TRBV4-3	TRBJ2-7	TRBD1	15
TGTGCCAGCTCACCGGGACAGTCCTCTGGAAACACCATATATTTT	CASSPGQSSGNTIYF	.	TRBV18	TRBJ1-3	TRBD1	15
TGTGCCAGCAGACCGACAGGGACCTCTGGAAACACCATATATTTT	CASRPTGTSGNTIYF	.	TRBV14	TRBJ1-3	TRBD1	15
TGTGCCAGCAGTCCCGACAGGGTAATTAATGAAAAACTGTTTTTT	CASSPDRVINEKLFF	.	TRBV6-6	TRBJ1-4	TRBD1	15
TGTGCCAGCTCACCACAGGGTGGCAATCAGCCCCAGCATTTT	CASSPQGGNQPQHF	.	TRBV18	TRBJ1-5	.	14
TGTGCCAGCAGTCTTACGGGACAGACCTACGAGCAGTACTTC	CASSLTGQTYEQYF	.	TRBV6-5	TRBJ2-7	TRBD1	14
TGCGCCAGCAGCTCAGGACAGGGGCCCATGGGGAACACTGAAGCTTTCTTT	CASSSGQGPMGNTEAFF	.	TRBV5-1	TRBJ1-1	TRBD1	17